The sequence of this T cell receptor beta chain was determined in a study of T-cell reconstitution after alpha-beta-depleted transplantation in children. Overall study findings and caveats: Surviving recipient T cells and thymic progenitors accounted for the high day-60 TCRbeta diversity observed in some patients. Counts and diversity of T cells one year after transplant came mostly from newly produced T cells. Expanded graft clones, several hundred of them, were reportedly the source of alpha-beta T cells about two months after transplant.

The CDR3 totals 13 residues. Germline V gene lookup returns CDR1 MDHEN and CDR2 SYDVKM. V lost 2 bases and J 5 bases, leaving 10 bases between the germline ends. This clonotype was counted a few times. Its specificity is unknown. A TCRbeta library incorporating unique molecular identifiers was prepared. TCRdb called the PCR reads again in MiXCR, with one record for every CDR3 protein. Of 500,000 to 650,000 distinct CDR3 sequences in the sample, roughly an eighth were seen once. The source material was PBMCs, mostly from graft donor cells, sampled 180 days after TCRalphabeta/CD19-depleted stem cell transplant. This TCR was sampled from a female patient aged 2-10 years who had a stem cell transplant for aplastic anemia, so the T cells may come from the graft donor. The chain joins TRBV28 to TRBJ2-7; D might be TRBD2 (6 bases). The DNA for the CDR3 is TGTGCCAGCAGTTTAGGGAGCGGGCACGAGCAGTACTTC. Amino acids: CASSLGSGHEQYF.